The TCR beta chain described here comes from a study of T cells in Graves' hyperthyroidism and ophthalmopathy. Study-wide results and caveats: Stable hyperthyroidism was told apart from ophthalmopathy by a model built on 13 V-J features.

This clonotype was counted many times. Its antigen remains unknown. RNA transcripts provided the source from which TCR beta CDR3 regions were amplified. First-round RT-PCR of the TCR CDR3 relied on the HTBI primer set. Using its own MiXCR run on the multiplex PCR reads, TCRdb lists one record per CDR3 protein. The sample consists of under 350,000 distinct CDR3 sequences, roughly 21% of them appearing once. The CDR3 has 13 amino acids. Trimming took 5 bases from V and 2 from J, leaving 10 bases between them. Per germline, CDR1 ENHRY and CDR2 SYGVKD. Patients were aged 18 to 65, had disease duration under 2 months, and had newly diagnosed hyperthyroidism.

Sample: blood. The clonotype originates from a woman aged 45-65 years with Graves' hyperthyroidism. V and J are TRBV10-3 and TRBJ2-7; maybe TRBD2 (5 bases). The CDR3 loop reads CAISRTGTYEQYF. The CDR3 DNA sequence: TGTGCCATCAGTAGGACGGGGACCTACGAGCAGTACTTC.